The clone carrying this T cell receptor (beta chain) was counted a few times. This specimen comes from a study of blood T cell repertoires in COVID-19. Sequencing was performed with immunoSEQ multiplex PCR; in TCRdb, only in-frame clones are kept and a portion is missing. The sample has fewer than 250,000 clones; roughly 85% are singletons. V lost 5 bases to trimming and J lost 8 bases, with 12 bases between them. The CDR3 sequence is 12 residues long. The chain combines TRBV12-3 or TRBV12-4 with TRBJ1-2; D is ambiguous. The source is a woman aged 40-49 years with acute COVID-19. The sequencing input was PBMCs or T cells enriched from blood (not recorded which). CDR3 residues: CASSIRTDGYTF. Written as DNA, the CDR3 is TGTGCCAGCAGTATACGGACTGACGGCTACACCTTC.